This TCR beta chain comes out of a study of blood T cell repertoires in COVID-19. Libraries were prepared by immunoSEQ multiplex PCR; TCRdb keeps only in-frame clonotypes and omits some of them. The sample lists 110,000 to 150,000 clones, 87% occurring once. Germline CDR1 is GTSNPN and CDR2 is SVGIG (reference sequence). The CDR3 extends over 9 amino acids. This TCR was recovered from a man between 60 and 70 years old who had recovered from COVID-19. The sample comprised PBMCs or T cells enriched from blood (not recorded which). The chain links TRBV30 to TRBJ1-2; D remains unclear. Written as DNA, the CDR3 is TGTGCTGTTGCGGAGGGCTACACCTTC. Its protein is CAVAEGYTF.